Listed below are T cell receptor beta chains from one sample, sequenced in a study of OX40 agonist ivuxolimab in advanced cancers. Clones were read by immunoSEQ multiplex PCR, and TCRdb kept only the in-frame ones, dropping some. The sample has 55,000 to 80,000 clones, about 90% seen once. The sequenced sample was CD4+ or CD8+ T cells sorted from blood, obtained in a trial of the OX40 agonist ivuxolimab. The receptors originated from an adult with an advanced solid tumor such as melanoma, head and neck, liver or kidney cancer. CDR3s include the opening cysteine and the closing phenylalanine or tryptophan. D genes are given only for firm matches. The listing skips clone size in some rows; elsewhere it reads once, few, many or a size class.

v_gene: TRBV2; j_gene: TRBJ2-2; abundance: once; d_gene: -; CDR3aa: CASSSRPSGELFF; CDR3nt: TGTGCCAGCAGTAGTAGACCGTCCGGGGAGCTGTTTTTT
v_gene: TRBV7-3; j_gene: TRBJ2-7; abundance: -; d_gene: -; CDR3aa: CASSPGTLSYEQYF; CDR3nt: TGTGCCAGCAGTCCCGGGACACTCTCCTACGAGCAGTACTTC
v_gene: TRBV7-2; j_gene: TRBJ2-7; abundance: -; d_gene: -; CDR3aa: CASSSYYEQYF; CDR3nt: TGTGCCAGCAGCTCTTACTACGAGCAGTACTTC
v_gene: TRBV7-8; j_gene: TRBJ2-5; abundance: -; d_gene: -; CDR3aa: CASSFLLAEETQYF; CDR3nt: TGTGCCAGCAGTTTCCTGTTAGCGGAAGAGACCCAGTACTTC
v_gene: TRBV5-1; j_gene: TRBJ2-7; abundance: -; d_gene: TRBD1; CDR3aa: CASSSGQGAYEQYF; CDR3nt: TGCGCCAGCAGCTCAGGACAGGGGGCCTACGAGCAGTACTTC
v_gene: TRBV5-4; j_gene: TRBJ2-7; abundance: -; d_gene: TRBD2; CDR3aa: CASSLAGLAGVEQYF; CDR3nt: TGTGCCAGCAGCTTGGCGGGACTAGCGGGAGTCGAGCAGTACTTC
v_gene: TRBV6-5; j_gene: TRBJ2-7; abundance: -; d_gene: TRBD2; CDR3aa: CASTEELAGGSEQYF; CDR3nt: TGTGCCAGCACCGAAGAGTTAGCGGGAGGGTCCGAGCAGTACTTC
v_gene: TRBV11-3; j_gene: TRBJ1-1; abundance: -; d_gene: TRBD1; CDR3aa: CASSLFQGANPEAFF; CDR3nt: TGTGCCAGCAGCTTATTTCAGGGGGCGAACCCTGAAGCTTTCTTT
v_gene: TRBV5-1; j_gene: TRBJ2-3; abundance: -; d_gene: -; CDR3aa: CASSVEGKHTDTQYF; CDR3nt: TGCGCCAGCAGCGTGGAGGGGAAACACACAGATACGCAGTATTTT
v_gene: TRBV19; j_gene: TRBJ2-1; abundance: -; d_gene: TRBD2; CDR3aa: CASSIALAGGLNEQFF; CDR3nt: TGTGCCAGTAGTATAGCTCTAGCGGGAGGCCTCAATGAGCAGTTCTTC
v_gene: TRBV10-1; j_gene: TRBJ1-1; abundance: once; d_gene: -; CDR3aa: CASSEYGAGSTEAFF; CDR3nt: TGCGCCAGCAGTGAGTATGGGGCAGGGTCGACTGAAGCTTTCTTT
v_gene: TRBV11-2; j_gene: TRBJ2-7; abundance: -; d_gene: -; CDR3aa: CASTPGLSYEQYF; CDR3nt: TGTGCCAGCACCCCGGGGCTTTCCTACGAGCAGTACTTC
v_gene: TRBV4-1; j_gene: TRBJ2-5; abundance: -; d_gene: TRBD1; CDR3aa: CASSQVTGDETQYF; CDR3nt: TGCGCCAGCAGCCAAGTGACAGGGGATGAGACCCAGTACTTC
v_gene: TRBV10-3; j_gene: TRBJ2-1; abundance: once; d_gene: TRBD1; CDR3aa: CAISEPGTGTGEQFF; CDR3nt: TGTGCCATCAGTGAGCCCGGGACAGGGACCGGTGAGCAGTTCTTC
v_gene: TRBV30; j_gene: TRBJ1-4; abundance: -; d_gene: TRBD1; CDR3aa: CAWSTAGTGDWANEKLFF; CDR3nt: TGTGCCTGGAGTACAGCCGGGACAGGGGATTGGGCTAATGAAAAACTGTTTTTT
v_gene: TRBV4-1; j_gene: TRBJ2-1; abundance: -; d_gene: -; CDR3aa: CASSPTGQSNEQFF; CDR3nt: TGCGCCAGCAGCCCTACAGGACAGAGCAATGAGCAGTTCTTC